The 10 T cell receptor beta chains given below trace back to one sample, sequenced in a study of OX40 agonist ivuxolimab in advanced cancers. Receptor amplification or capture employed the immunoSEQ multiplex PCR assay. TCRdb holds this immuneACCESS table with in-frame rearrangements only. Some clones are missing; in checked studies, unresolved V genes explain under half, and the rest has no known cause. This sample gives over 50,000 clones in total; around 88% of them show up just once. Approximately 0.54% of the sample is in the top ten clones. Sequenced here: CD4+ or CD8+ T cells sorted from blood, sampled in a trial of the OX40 agonist ivuxolimab. The receptors were sampled from an adult with an advanced solid tumor such as melanoma, head and neck, liver or kidney cancer.

The chain uses TRBV7-9 and TRBJ1-1; maybe TRBD1 (5 bases). The germline V gene encodes CDR1 SEHNR and CDR2 FQNEAQ (reference sequence). Trimming removed 6 bases from V and 4 bases from J, with 9 bases in between. This CDR3 comprises 12 residues. For the CDR3, the DNA is TGTGCCAGCAGTTACGGGGGCACTGAAGCTTTCTTT. Protein sequence: CASSYGGTEAFF.

This chain links TRBV4-2 with TRBJ2-1, with D hard to call. Germline V lookup: CDR1 LGHNA, CDR2 YNFKEQ. Trimming removed 3 bases from V and 6 bases from J, with 18 bases in between. The CDR3 has 16 residues. CDR3 loop: CASSHRPIDPANEQFF. CDR3 coding DNA: TGTGCCAGCAGCCACCGCCCTATAGACCCGGCCAATGAGCAGTTCTTC.

The chain joins TRBV18 to TRBJ2-5, with 9 bases fitting TRBD2. The CDR3 runs 15 residues. Trimming cost V 9 bases and J 4 bases; bases outside gene matches: 12. The germline gives CDR1 KGHSH, CDR2 LQKENI. The CDR3 DNA reads TGTGCCAGTCTCAGTTCGGGACTAGCCGGAGAGACCCAGTACTTC. Protein product: CASLSSGLAGETQYF.

The chain carries TRBV2 and TRBJ1-6, with D perhaps TRBD1 (6 bases). CDR1 and CDR2 (germline): SNHLY, FYNNEI. This CDR3 spans 16 amino acids. V gave up 6 bases and J gave up 6 bases, with 18 bases separating them. CDR3 coding DNA: TGTGCCAGCAGGGATCGGGGACACAACTCTAATTCACCCCTCCACTTT. It yields the protein CASRDRGHNSNSPLHF.

The V gene is TRBV19, the J gene TRBJ2-5; the match to TRBD2 covers 11 bases. The CDR3 sequence is 13 residues long. Per germline, CDR1 LNHDA and CDR2 SQIVND (reference sequence). J was trimmed by 5 bases and V by 6 bases; bases with no gene match: 2. CDR3 loop: CASSGTSGETQYF. The DNA of the CDR3 is TGTGCCAGTAGCGGGACTAGCGGCGAGACCCAGTACTTC.

This rearrangement joins TRBV28 to TRBJ2-3; no clear D. The CDR3 is 12 amino acids. Trimming took off 5 bases at V and 2 bases at J, with 5 bases between the two ends. CDR1 is MDHEN, CDR2 SYDVKM, per germline. The CDR3 coding sequence is TGTGCCAGCAGTGGCTCCACAGATACGCAGTATTTT. Its protein is CASSGSTDTQYF.

The chain combines TRBV4-3 with TRBJ1-2, with D possibly matching TRBD1 (5 bases). Trimming took 1 base from V and 1 from J, leaving 13 bases between them. This CDR3 is built from 16 residues. CDR1 and CDR2 from the germline V gene are LGHNA and YSLEER. The CDR3 protein is CASSQGTGGSNYGYTF. DNA for the CDR3: TGCGCCAGCAGCCAAGGAACCGGGGGTAGTAACTATGGCTACACCTTC.

V usage is TRBV11-2 and J usage is TRBJ2-7; TRBD2 might be the D (6 bases). The ends were cut back, 2 bases at V and 4 bases at J, with 12 bases in the middle. Germline V gives CDR1 SGHAT, CDR2 FQNNGV. The CDR3 sequence is 14 residues long. CDR3 coding DNA: TGTGCCAGCAGCTTACCGGGAGCGGTATACGAGCAGTACTTC. Its protein product is CASSLPGAVYEQYF.

CDR3 region: CASSLSWGGQPQHF. CDR3 DNA sequence: TGTGCCAGCAGTTTAAGCTGGGGAGGGCAGCCCCAGCATTTT. The rearrangement links TRBV27 to TRBJ1-5; D uncertain. The CDR3 has 14 amino acids. Trimming shortened V by 2 bases and J by 7 bases, and 12 bases separated the two germline ends. In germline, CDR1 is MNHEY, CDR2 SMNVEV (reference sequence).

The genes are TRBV10-2 and TRBJ2-7; D uncertain. The germline gives CDR1 WSHSY, CDR2 SAAADI. The V end was cut by 6 bases, the J end by 3 bases, with 6 bases between. The CDR3 runs to 11 residues. The CDR3 sequence is CASRLGYEQYF. The CDR3 nucleotides read TGCGCCAGCAGGCTGGGCTACGAGCAGTACTTC.